In its sample, the clone carrying this T cell receptor (beta chain) was seen a few times. No antigen is known for it. The sample belongs to a study of response to subunit inactivated influenza vaccine. From the RT-PCR reads, TCRdb called clonotypes with MiXCR, one entry per CDR3 protein. The sample has hundreds of thousands of distinct CDR3 sequences, approximately 11% seen once. From germline, CDR1 is MNHEY and CDR2 SVGAGI. Trimming pared 4 bases from V and 6 bases from J, leaving 15 bases between. The CDR3 spans 14 residues. Overall study findings and caveats: Every seasonal influenza vaccination brings in few new T cells, the authors suggested.

This sample also appeared in a second study, on T cells expressing NK-cell markers. That paper adds: UMIs accompanied the 5'RACE template switching by which TCR beta cDNA was made. The study sequenced eight donors, seven HCMV-seropositive and one seronegative. Expanded clones of NKG2C+ T cells had an unclear HCMV specificity.

Sequenced here: PBMCs from blood, sampled on the day of vaccination. The chain has TRBV6-5 and TRBJ1-2; a weak D match, TRBD1 (6 bases). The sequence was obtained from a man aged 50 to 59 who received an inactivated influenza vaccine. This chain's CDR3 is CASSSSDRIDGYTF. As DNA, the CDR3 is TGTGCCAGCAGTTCATCCGACAGGATCGATGGCTACACCTTC.